The 21 T cell receptor beta chains listed next were all sequenced from one sample in a study of blood T cell repertoires in COVID-19. The table came from immunoSEQ multiplex PCR; TCRdb's copy has only in-frame clones and leaves some out. The repertoire holds fewer than 50,000 clones, with roughly 74% as singletons. The source material was peripheral blood. All receptors come from a man between 65 and 85 years old with COVID-19, enrolled during active disease.

V usage is TRBV6-5 and J usage is TRBJ2-3; 8 bases are shared with TRBD2. Germline V CDR1 and CDR2: MNHEY, SVGAGI. Losses at the gene ends were 6 bases for V and 4 bases for J; bases not matched to a gene: 6. The CDR3 covers 14 residues. Here the CDR3 DNA reads TGTGCCAGCAGCCCCCGGGGGGGGCCAGATACGCAGTATTTT. This sequence encodes CASSPRGGPDTQYF.

A note on this clone: Other DNA sequences in this specimen translate into the identical CDR3. CDR3 in DNA: TGTGCCAGCAGCTTGGTCGCTAACAATGAGCAGTTCTTC. Protein: CASSLVANNEQFF. The chain joins TRBV5-4 to TRBJ2-1; no definite D call. V was cut by 0 bases and J by 5 bases, with 6 bases left in between. The CDR3 is made up of 13 amino acids. Germline-derived CDR1 and CDR2 are SGHNT and YYREEE (reference sequence).

The genes are TRBV5-1 and TRBJ2-1; the D gene is possibly TRBD2 (5 bases). V was clipped by 0 bases and J by 8 bases, with 12 bases between them. Germline CDR1 SGHRS, CDR2 YFSETQ. The CDR3 has 14 amino acids. Written as DNA, the CDR3 is TGCGCCAGCAGCTTGGGGGAGATGATCGATGAGCAGTTCTTC. It yields the protein CASSLGEMIDEQFF.

The chain recombines TRBV10-3 with TRBJ2-2, with 10 bases fitting TRBD1. Germline trimming cut 6 bases from V and 4 bases from J; bases unmatched to any gene: 5. The CDR3 covers 15 residues. Germline V gene lookup returns CDR1 ENHRY and CDR2 SYGVKD. The DNA of the CDR3 is TGTGCCATCAGAGTCTGGACAGGGGGCACCGGGGAGCTGTTTTTT. Protein product: CAIRVWTGGTGELFF.

The genes are TRBV4-2 and TRBJ1-1; TRBD1 is a possible D gene (6 bases). Trimming removed 3 bases at V and 11 bases at J, with 10 bases between. Germline values: CDR1 LGHNA, CDR2 YNFKEQ. This CDR3 has 11 amino acids. The DNA for the CDR3 is TGTGCCAGCAGCCAGGGGACACGGGCTTTCTTT. It is translated as CASSQGTRAFF.

This clone turned up a few times. The chain combines TRBV2 with TRBJ1-1; possible D gene TRBD1, 5 bases. V gave up 6 bases and J gave up 7 bases, with 9 bases separating them. This CDR3 region has 11 residues. Germline-derived CDR1 and CDR2 are SNHLY and FYNNEI. The CDR3, as DNA: TGTGCCAGCAGCAGACAGTTTGAAGCTTTCTTT. Translated, it gives CASSRQFEAFF.

This clone was seen only a few times. The chain employs TRBV6-5 and TRBJ1-5, with no clear D. V dropped 0 bases and J dropped 3 bases, with 9 bases sitting between them. Germline values: CDR1 MNHEY, CDR2 SVGAGI. The length of the CDR3 is 15 residues. The CDR3 DNA reads as TGTGCCAGCAGTTACTCGAGCAATCCCAATCAGCCCCAGCATTTT. Translation gives CASSYSSNPNQPQHF.

J is TRBJ1-1 and V is TRBV5-1; 12 bases align to TRBD1. The germline CDR1 and CDR2 sequences are SGHRS and YFSETQ. CDR3 length equals 13 residues. V shed 4 bases, J shed 7 bases, and the junction held 2 bases outside the gene matches. CDR3 amino acids: CASSGTGGGEAFF. For the CDR3, the DNA is TGCGCCAGCAGCGGGACAGGGGGCGGTGAAGCTTTCTTT. Complete variable domain (other parts from reference TRBV5-1 and TRBJ1-1): KAGVTQTPRYLIKTRGQQVTLSCSPISGHRSVSWYQQTPGQGLQFLFEYFSETQRNKGNFPGRFSGRQFSNSRSEMNVSTLELGDSALYLCASSGTGGGEAFFGQGTRLTVV.

This clone was seen a single time. The chain links TRBV5-8 to TRBJ2-7; 8 nucleotides align to TRBD1. Germline V gene sequence: CDR1 SGHTS, CDR2 YDEGEE. The ends lost 2 bases at V and 5 bases at J; junction bases unmatched: 6. The CDR3 has 14 residues. CDR3 sequence: CASSFRDRLHEQYF. In DNA form, the CDR3 reads TGTGCCAGCAGCTTCCGGGACAGGCTGCACGAGCAGTACTTC. The complete variable domain, with remaining parts taken from reference TRBV5-8 and TRBJ2-7, reads EAGVTQSPTHLIKTRGQQATLRCSPISGHTSVYWYQQALGLGLQFLLWYDEGEERNRGNFPPRFSGRQFPNYSSELNVNALELEDSALYLCASSFRDRLHEQYFGPGTRLTVT.

This chain joins TRBV27 and TRBJ1-1; 9 bases agree with TRBD1. The CDR3 has 14 residues. The germline V gene has CDR1 MNHEY and CDR2 SMNVEV (reference sequence). V was clipped by 5 bases and J by 2 bases; unmatched bases: 3. Here the CDR3 DNA reads TGTGCCAGCAGTCTGGGACAGGGAAACACTGAAGCTTTCTTT. Translated: CASSLGQGNTEAFF.

J is TRBJ1-2 and V is TRBV18, with a weak D call TRBD1 (5 bases). Looked up from germline, CDR1 is KGHSH and CDR2 is LQKENI. The V end was cut by 0 bases, the J end by 8 bases, with 13 bases between. The CDR3 runs to 14 residues. The CDR3 DNA sequence: TGTGCCAGCTCACCACCGGGGCCATTTGGAGGCTACACCTTC. Its protein is CASSPPGPFGGYTF.

The chain recombines TRBV3-1 (or the pseudogene TRBV3-2) with TRBJ2-3; TRBD2 agrees at 11 bases. V shed 1 base and J 0 bases; nucleotides not matched to a gene: 6. CDR1 and CDR2 (germline): LGHDT, YNNKEL (reference sequence). The CDR3 has 18 residues. The CDR3 is CASSQVSSGRKSTDTQYF. In DNA, the CDR3 is TGTGCCAGCAGCCAAGTGTCTAGCGGGAGGAAAAGCACAGATACGCAGTATTTT.

The chain uses TRBV10-3 and TRBJ2-7, with 12 positions matching TRBD2. This CDR3 is built from 15 residues. Per germline, CDR1 ENHRY and CDR2 SYGVKD. V gave up 6 bases and J gave up 3 bases; unmatched junction bases: 6. DNA for the CDR3: TGTGCCATCAGGGGGGGACTAGCGGGTTTCTACGAGCAGTACTTC. This sequence encodes CAIRGGLAGFYEQYF.

This clone has more than one count but fewer than ten. The rearrangement joins TRBV30 to TRBJ1-4; D not resolved. There are 14 residues in the CDR3. Germline lookup yields CDR1 GTSNPN and CDR2 SVGIG (reference sequence). Trimming removed 2 bases from V and 4 bases from J, with 11 bases in between. DNA for the CDR3: TGTGCCTGGAGTATGATACATTTTAATGAAAAACTGTTTTTT. Translated, it gives CAWSMIHFNEKLFF.

This chain links TRBV19 with TRBJ2-1; possibly TRBD1 for D (6 bases). Germline CDR1 and CDR2: LNHDA and SQIVND (reference sequence). V dropped 3 bases and J dropped 5 bases, with 14 bases sitting between them. The CDR3 runs to 15 residues. The CDR3 sequence: CASSIRTGPHNEQFF. CDR3 DNA sequence: TGTGCCAGTAGTATCCGTACAGGGCCCCACAATGAGCAGTTCTTC.

Within the sample, this clone is medium-sized. The chain couples TRBV7-9 to TRBJ2-1; TRBD1 aligns across 9 bases. V dropped 4 bases and J dropped 10; count of bases not matched to a gene: 11. The CDR3 loop spans 15 amino acids. Germline CDR1 reads SEHNR; CDR2 reads FQNEAQ (reference sequence). The CDR3 region is CASSYVRTGDGEQFF. Written as DNA, the CDR3 is TGTGCCAGCAGCTATGTGCGGACAGGGGATGGGGAGCAGTTCTTC.

The chain has TRBV18 and TRBJ2-5; 7 nucleotides agree with TRBD1. The CDR3 consists of 12 residues. The trim removed 8 bases at V and 2 bases at J, leaving 2 bases unmatched. The germline gives CDR1 KGHSH, CDR2 LQKENI. The CDR3 DNA reads as TGTGCCAGCAGGGGACAGCAAGAGACCCAGTACTTC. Amino acids: CASRGQQETQYF.

The V call is TRBV28, the J call TRBJ2-7; a possible D gene is TRBD1 (5 bases). Germline V lookup: CDR1 MDHEN, CDR2 SYDVKM. Trimming shortened V by 2 bases and J by 2 bases, and 13 bases separated the two germline ends. CDR3 length: 15 amino acids. The CDR3 coding sequence is TGTGCCAGCAGTTTAGCCGACAGCCGGCCCTACGAGCAGTACTTC. Amino acids: CASSLADSRPYEQYF.

This clone was seen a handful of times. The chain recombines TRBV4-1 with TRBJ1-1, with 8 bases identical to TRBD1. The CDR3 has 14 amino acids. Unmatched junction bases numbered 8, after V lost 7 bases and J lost 4 bases. Germline CDR1 and CDR2: MGHRA and YSYEKL. CDR3 nucleotide sequence: TGCGCCAGCACGTCAGGGGGCTACGTCACTGAAGCTTTCTTT. It is translated as CASTSGGYVTEAFF.

The J gene is TRBJ2-7, the V gene TRBV4-2, with TRBD1 matching over 7 bases. With V trimmed by 0 bases and J by 6 bases, 11 bases remained unmatched. The CDR3 is 16 amino acids. In germline, CDR1 is LGHNA, CDR2 YNFKEQ. The CDR3 spells CASSQDEGAVRSEQYF. DNA for the CDR3: TGTGCCAGCAGCCAAGATGAGGGGGCGGTGAGGAGCGAGCAGTACTTC.

V usage is TRBV27 and J usage is TRBJ2-2; TRBD1 aligns across 7 bases. Germline V gene lookup returns CDR1 MNHEY and CDR2 SMNVEV (reference sequence). This CDR3 is built from 12 residues. V trimming: 9 bases; J trimming: 5 bases; junction bases outside the gene matches: 3. The CDR3 coding sequence is TGTGCCAGTTCCAGGGGGACCGGGGAGCTGTTTTTT. The encoded protein is CASSRGTGELFF.